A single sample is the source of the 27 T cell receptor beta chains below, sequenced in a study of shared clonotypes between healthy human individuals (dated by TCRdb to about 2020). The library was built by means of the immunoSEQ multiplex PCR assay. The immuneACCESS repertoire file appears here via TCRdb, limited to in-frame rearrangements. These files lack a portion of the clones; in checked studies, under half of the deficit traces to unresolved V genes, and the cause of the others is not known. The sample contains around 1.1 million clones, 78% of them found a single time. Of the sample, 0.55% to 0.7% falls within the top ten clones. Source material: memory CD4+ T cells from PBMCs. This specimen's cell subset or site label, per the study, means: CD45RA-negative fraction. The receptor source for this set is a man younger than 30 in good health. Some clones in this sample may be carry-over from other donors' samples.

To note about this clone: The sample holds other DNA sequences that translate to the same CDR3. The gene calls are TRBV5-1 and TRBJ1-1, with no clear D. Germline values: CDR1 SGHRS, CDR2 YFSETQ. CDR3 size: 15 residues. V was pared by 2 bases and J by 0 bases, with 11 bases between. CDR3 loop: CASSLGQPMNTEAFF. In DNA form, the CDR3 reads TGCGCCAGCAGCTTAGGCCAGCCTATGAACACTGAAGCTTTCTTT.

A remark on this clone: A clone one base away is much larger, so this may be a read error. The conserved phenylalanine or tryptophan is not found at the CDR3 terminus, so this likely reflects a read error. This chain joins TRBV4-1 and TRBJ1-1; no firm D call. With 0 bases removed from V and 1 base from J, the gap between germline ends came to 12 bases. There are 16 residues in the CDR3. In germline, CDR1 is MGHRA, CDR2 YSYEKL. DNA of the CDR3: TGCGCCAGCAGCCAAGATCTCGGGGTCCCGAACACTGAAGCTTTCCTT. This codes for CASSQDLGVPNTEAFL.

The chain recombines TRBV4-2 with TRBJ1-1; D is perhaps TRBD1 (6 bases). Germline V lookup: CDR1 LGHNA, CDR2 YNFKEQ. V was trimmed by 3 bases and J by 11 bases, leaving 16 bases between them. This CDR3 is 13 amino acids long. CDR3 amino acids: CASSQDTTGYAFF. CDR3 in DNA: TGTGCCAGCAGCCAGGACACAACAGGGTATGCTTTCTTT.

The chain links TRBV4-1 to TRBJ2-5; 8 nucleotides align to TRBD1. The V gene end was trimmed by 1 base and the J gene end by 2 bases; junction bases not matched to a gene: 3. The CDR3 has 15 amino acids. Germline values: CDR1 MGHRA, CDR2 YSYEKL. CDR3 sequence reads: CASSQVGTGQETQYF. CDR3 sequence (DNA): TGCGCCAGCAGCCAAGTCGGGACAGGTCAAGAGACCCAGTACTTC.

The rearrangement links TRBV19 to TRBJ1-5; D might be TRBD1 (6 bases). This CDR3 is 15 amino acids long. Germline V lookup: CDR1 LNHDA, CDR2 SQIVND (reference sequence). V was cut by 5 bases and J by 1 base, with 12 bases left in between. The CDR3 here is CASSVQGLSNQPQHF. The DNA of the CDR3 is TGTGCCAGTAGTGTTCAGGGGCTAAGCAATCAGCCCCAGCATTTT.

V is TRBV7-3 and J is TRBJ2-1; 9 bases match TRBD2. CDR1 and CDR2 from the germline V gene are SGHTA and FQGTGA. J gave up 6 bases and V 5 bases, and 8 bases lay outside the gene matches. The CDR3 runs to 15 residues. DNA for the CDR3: TGTGCCAGCAGCCCTATTAGCGGGAGTCTCAATGAGCAGTTCTTC. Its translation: CASSPISGSLNEQFF. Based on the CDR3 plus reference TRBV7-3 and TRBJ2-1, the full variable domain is GAGVSQTPSNKVTEKGKYVELRCDPISGHTALYWYRQSLGQGPEFLIYFQGTGAADDSGLPNDRFFAVRPEGSVSTLKIQRTERGDSAVYLCASSPISGSLNEQFFGPGTRLTVL.

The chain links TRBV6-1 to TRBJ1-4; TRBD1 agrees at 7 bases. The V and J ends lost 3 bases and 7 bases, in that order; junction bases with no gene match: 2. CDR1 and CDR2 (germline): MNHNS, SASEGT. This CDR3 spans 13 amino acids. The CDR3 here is CASSDTGVEKLFF. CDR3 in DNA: TGTGCCAGCAGTGACACAGGGGTTGAAAAACTGTTTTTT.

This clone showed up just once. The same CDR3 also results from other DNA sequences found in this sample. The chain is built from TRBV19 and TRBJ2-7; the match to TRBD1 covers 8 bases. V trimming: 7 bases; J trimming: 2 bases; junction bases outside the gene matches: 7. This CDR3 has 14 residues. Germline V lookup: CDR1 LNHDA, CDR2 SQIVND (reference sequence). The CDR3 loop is CASTPGQGPYEQYF. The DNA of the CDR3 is TGTGCCAGTACTCCCGGACAGGGCCCCTACGAGCAGTACTTC.

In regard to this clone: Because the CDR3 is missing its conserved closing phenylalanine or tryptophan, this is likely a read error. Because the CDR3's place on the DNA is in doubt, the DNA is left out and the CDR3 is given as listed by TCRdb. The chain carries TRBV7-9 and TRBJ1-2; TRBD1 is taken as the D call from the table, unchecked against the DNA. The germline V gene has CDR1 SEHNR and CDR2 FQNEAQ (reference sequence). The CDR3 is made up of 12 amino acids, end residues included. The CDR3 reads CASSLGTGQGEL.

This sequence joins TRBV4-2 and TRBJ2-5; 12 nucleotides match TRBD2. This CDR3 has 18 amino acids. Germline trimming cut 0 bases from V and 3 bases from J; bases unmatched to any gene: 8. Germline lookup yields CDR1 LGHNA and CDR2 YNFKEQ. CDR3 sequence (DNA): TGTGCCAGCAGCCAAGAGGGTTTACTAGCGGGAGGAGAAGAGACCCAGTACTTC. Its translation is CASSQEGLLAGGEETQYF.

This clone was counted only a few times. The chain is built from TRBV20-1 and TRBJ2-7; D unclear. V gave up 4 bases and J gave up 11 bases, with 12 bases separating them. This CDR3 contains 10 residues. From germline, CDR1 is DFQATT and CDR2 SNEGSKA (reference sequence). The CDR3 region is CSATPIMKYF. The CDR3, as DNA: TGCAGTGCTACCCCGATTATGAAGTACTTC.

In nucleotides, the CDR3 is TGCAGCGCCGCGGGGCTGTGGGAGACCCAGTACTTC. Translation: CSAAGLWETQYF. The rearrangement uses TRBV29-1 and TRBJ2-5; possibly TRBD2 for D (6 bases). V was clipped by 7 bases and J by 5 bases, with 14 bases between them. The CDR3 spans 12 residues. The germline V gene has CDR1 SQVTM and CDR2 ANQGSEA.

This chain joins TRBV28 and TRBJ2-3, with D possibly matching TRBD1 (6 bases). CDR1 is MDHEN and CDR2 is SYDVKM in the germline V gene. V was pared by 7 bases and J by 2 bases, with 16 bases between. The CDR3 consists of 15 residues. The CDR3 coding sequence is TGTGCCAGCATCTCGCTGGGACACAACACAGATACGCAGTATTTT. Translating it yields CASISLGHNTDTQYF.

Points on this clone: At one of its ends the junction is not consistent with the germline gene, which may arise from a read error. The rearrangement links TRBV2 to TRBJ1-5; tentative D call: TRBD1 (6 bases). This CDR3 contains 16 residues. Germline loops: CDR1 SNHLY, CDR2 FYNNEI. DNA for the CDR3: TGTGTCAGCAGTCGGGGGGGGCCTTATAGCAATCAGCCCCAGCATTTT. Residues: CVSSRGGPYSNQPQHF.

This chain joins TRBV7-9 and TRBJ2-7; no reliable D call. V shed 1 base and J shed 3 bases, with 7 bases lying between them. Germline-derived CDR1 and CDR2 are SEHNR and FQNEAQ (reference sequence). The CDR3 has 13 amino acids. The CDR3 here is CASSLDVGYEQYF. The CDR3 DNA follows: TGTGCCAGCAGCTTAGACGTCGGCTACGAGCAGTACTTC.

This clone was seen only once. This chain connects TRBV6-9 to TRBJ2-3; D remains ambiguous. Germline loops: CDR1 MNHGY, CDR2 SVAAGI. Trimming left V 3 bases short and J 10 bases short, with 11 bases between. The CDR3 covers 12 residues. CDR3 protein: CASSYVHYAQYF. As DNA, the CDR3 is TGTGCCAGCAGTTACGTGCACTACGCGCAGTATTTT.

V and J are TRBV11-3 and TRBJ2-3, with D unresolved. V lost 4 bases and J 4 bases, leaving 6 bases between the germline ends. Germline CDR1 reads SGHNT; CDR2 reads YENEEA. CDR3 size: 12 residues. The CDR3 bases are TGTGCCAGCAGCTCCGGGCCAGATACGCAGTATTTT. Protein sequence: CASSSGPDTQYF.

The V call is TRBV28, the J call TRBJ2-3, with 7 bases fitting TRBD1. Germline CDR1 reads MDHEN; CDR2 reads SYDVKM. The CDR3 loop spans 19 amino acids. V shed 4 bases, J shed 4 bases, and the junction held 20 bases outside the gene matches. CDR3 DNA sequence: TGTGCCAGCAGTTCCGGGACAGAGGGCTTCCCTACGGAGTCAGATACGCAGTATTTT. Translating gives CASSSGTEGFPTESDTQYF.

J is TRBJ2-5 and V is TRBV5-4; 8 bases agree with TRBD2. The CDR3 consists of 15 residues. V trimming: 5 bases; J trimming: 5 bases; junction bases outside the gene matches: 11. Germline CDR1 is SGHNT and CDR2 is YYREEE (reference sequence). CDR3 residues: CASSQGGGRGETQYF. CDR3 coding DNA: TGTGCCAGCAGTCAAGGCGGGGGGCGAGGGGAGACCCAGTACTTC.

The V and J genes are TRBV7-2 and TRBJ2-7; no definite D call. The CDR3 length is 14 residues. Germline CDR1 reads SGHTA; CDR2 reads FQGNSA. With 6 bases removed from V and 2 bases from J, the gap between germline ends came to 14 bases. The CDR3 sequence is CASRAINSPYEQYF. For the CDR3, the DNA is TGTGCCAGCAGAGCCATTAACAGTCCCTACGAGCAGTACTTC.

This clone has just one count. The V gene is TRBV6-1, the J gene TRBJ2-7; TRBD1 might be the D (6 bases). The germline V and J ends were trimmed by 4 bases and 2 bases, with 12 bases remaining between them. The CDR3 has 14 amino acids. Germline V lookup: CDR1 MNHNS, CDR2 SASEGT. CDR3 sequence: CASSVGRGTYEQYF. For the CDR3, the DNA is TGTGCCAGCAGTGTCGGAAGGGGGACCTACGAGCAGTACTTC.

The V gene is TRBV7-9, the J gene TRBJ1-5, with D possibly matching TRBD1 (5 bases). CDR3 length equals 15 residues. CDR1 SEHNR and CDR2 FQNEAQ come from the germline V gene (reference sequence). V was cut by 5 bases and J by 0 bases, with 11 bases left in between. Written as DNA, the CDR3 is TGTGCCAGCAGCCTCCAGGGTAATAGCAATCAGCCCCAGCATTTT. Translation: CASSLQGNSNQPQHF.

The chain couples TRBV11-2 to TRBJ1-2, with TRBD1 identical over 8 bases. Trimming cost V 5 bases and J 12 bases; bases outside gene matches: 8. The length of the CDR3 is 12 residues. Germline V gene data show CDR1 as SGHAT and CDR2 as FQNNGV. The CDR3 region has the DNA TGTGCCAGCAGCACCGGACAGGGTCCCCACACCTTC. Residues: CASSTGQGPHTF.

The CDR3: CASRGSRDRGRGETQYF. The CDR3 region has the DNA TGTGCCAGCAGGGGTAGCCGGGACAGGGGGCGCGGAGAGACCCAGTACTTC. This chain uses TRBV28 with TRBJ2-5, with 12 bases matching TRBD1. Trimming took 6 bases from V and 4 from J; bases not matched to a gene: 12. Germline V gene lookup returns CDR1 MDHEN and CDR2 SYDVKM. The CDR3 has 17 residues.

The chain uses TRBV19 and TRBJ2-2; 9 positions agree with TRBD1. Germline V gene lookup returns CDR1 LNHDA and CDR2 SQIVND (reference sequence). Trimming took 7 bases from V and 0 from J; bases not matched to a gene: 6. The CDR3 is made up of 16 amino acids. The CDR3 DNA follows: TGTGCCAGTAATAGGGGGACAGGGCCGAACACCGGGGAGCTGTTTTTT. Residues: CASNRGTGPNTGELFF.

In DNA, the CDR3 is TGTGCCTGGAGTAGTGGAGACAGGGACAATGAGCAGTTCTTC. This codes for CAWSSGDRDNEQFF. The genes are TRBV30 and TRBJ2-1, with 7 bases matching TRBD1. Germline V gives CDR1 GTSNPN, CDR2 SVGIG (reference sequence). V shed 2 bases and J 5 bases; nucleotides not matched to a gene: 6. This CDR3 has 14 amino acids. The variable domain in full, completed from reference TRBV30 and TRBJ2-1, reads SQTIHQWPATLVQPVGSPLSLECTVEGTSNPNLYWYRQAAGRGLQLLFYSVGIGQISSEVPQNLSASRPQDRQFILSSKKLLLSDSGFYLCAWSSGDRDNEQFFGPGTRLTVL.

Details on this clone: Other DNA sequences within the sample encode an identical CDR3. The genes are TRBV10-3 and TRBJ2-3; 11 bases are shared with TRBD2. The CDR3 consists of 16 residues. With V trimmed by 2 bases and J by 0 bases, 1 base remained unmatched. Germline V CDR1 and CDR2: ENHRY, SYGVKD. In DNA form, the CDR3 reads TGTGCCATCAGTGAGGGACTAGCGGGTAGCACAGATACGCAGTATTTT. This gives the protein CAISEGLAGSTDTQYF.